Listed below are T cell receptor beta chains from one sample, sequenced in a study of cytotoxic CD8 clonotypes in ibrutinib-treated CLL. TCRdb's table, derived via immunoSEQ multiplex PCR, lists solely in-frame clones and lacks some. The sample carries approximately 100,000 clones, more than 75% recorded once. The specimen comprised PBMCs, sampled after 12 months of ibrutinib treatment. These receptors all stem from a human donor with chronic lymphocytic leukemia. Both conserved end residues are part of each CDR3. The D gene is left open where the match is weak. Only some rows state a clone size, as once, few, many or a class for expanded clones.

J gene,V gene,clone size,D gene,CDR3 DNA,CDR3 protein
TRBJ2-7,TRBV29-1,once,-,TGCAGCGCCCTCCCGGGGAGCTCCTACGAGCAGTACTTC,CSALPGSSYEQYF
TRBJ1-5,TRBV30,-,-,TGTGCCTGGGGCGGGACACACAATCAGCCCCAGCATTTT,CAWGGTHNQPQHF
TRBJ2-4,TRBV7-9,-,TRBD1,TGTGCCAGCAGCTGGGGACAGGGGAAGGACATTCAGTACTTC,CASSWGQGKDIQYF
TRBJ2-1,TRBV5-1,-,TRBD2,TGCGCCAGCAGCTCCCAGAGCGGGGGGGCCTATGAGCAGTTCTTC,CASSSQSGGAYEQFF
TRBJ1-5,TRBV7-2,-,-,TGTGCCAGCAGCTTTAAGGGAAATCAGCCCCAGCATTTT,CASSFKGNQPQHF
TRBJ1-1,TRBV5-1,-,-,TGCGCCAGCAGCTTCAGTACAAACACTGAAGCTTTCTTT,CASSFSTNTEAFF
TRBJ2-2,TRBV4-1,-,-,TGCGCCAGCAGCCAAGCATTCAGGGGAACGGGGGAGCTGTTTTTT,CASSQAFRGTGELFF
TRBJ1-2,TRBV18,once,-,TGTGCCAGCTCACCAGAACGGGGTCTTGGGGCCTACGGCTACACCTTC,CASSPERGLGAYGYTF
TRBJ2-5,TRBV7-7,-,TRBD2,TGTGCCAGCAGCTTAGCTAGCGGGGGGTCGGGAGAGACCCAGTACTTC,CASSLASGGSGETQYF
TRBJ1-3,TRBV30,-,-,TGTGCCTGGAGTCCCCTAAGCACCATATATTTT,CAWSPLSTIYF
TRBJ2-1,TRBV5-1,-,-,TGCGCCAGCAGCTTCGGGAGCTCCTACAATGAGCAGTTCTTC,CASSFGSSYNEQFF
TRBJ2-6,TRBV6-5,-,-,TGTGCCAGCCGCCATGTGAACGTCCTGACTTTC,CASRHVNVLTF
TRBJ1-1,TRBV29-1,-,TRBD1,TGCAGCGTAGGGACAGGGGGGAGAACTGAAGCTTTCTTT,CSVGTGGRTEAFF
TRBJ1-5,TRBV19,-,-,TGTGCCAGTAGTAAGGACGTTAATCAGCCCCAGCATTTT,CASSKDVNQPQHF
TRBJ1-6,TRBV7-3,once,-,TGTGCCAGCAGCCCCTCGGGTTATAATTCACCCCTCCACTTT,CASSPSGYNSPLHF
TRBJ2-1,TRBV5-1,-,TRBD1,TGCGCCAGCAGCTTGGGAGGGACAGGGGCCGGACCCAATGAGCAGTTCTTC,CASSLGGTGAGPNEQFF
TRBJ2-7,TRBV30,-,-,TGTGCCTGGAATAAAGAGGGGCCCTACGAGCAGTACTTC,CAWNKEGPYEQYF
TRBJ2-5,TRBV11-3,-,-,TGTGCCAGCAGCTCGAGGCGCGGAAAATCGGGGACCCAGTACTTC,CASSSRRGKSGTQYF
TRBJ2-5,TRBV7-9,-,TRBD2,TGTGCCAGCAGCTCGGTGGGCGGACTAGCGGTCCAAGAGACCCAGTACTTC,CASSSVGGLAVQETQYF
TRBJ2-7,TRBV19,-,TRBD1,TGTGCCAGTAGATCTCCGGGACAGACCTACGAGCAGTACTTC,CASRSPGQTYEQYF
TRBJ2-1,TRBV7-9,-,TRBD1,TGTGCCAGCAGCACCTCCGGGACAGGGAATGAGCAGTTCTTC,CASSTSGTGNEQFF
TRBJ1-2,TRBV15,few,-,TGTGCCACCAGCAGAGATATGGACGGCTATGGCTACACCTTC,CATSRDMDGYGYTF
TRBJ1-1,TRBV25-1,once,-,TGTGCCAGCAGTGAATATTCATTTGGGGTTGGCACTGAAGCTTTCTTT,CASSEYSFGVGTEAFF
TRBJ2-7,TRBV5-1,-,TRBD1,TGCGCCAGCAGCTACGGGGACAGGGCTAAGGAGCAGTACTTC,CASSYGDRAKEQYF
TRBJ2-5,TRBV7-2,-,-,TGTGCCAGCAGCTTAGAGGGGGGGACCCAGTACTTC,CASSLEGGTQYF